These 4 T cell receptor beta chains were sequenced from one sample in a study of CD8 T cells in ankylosing spondylitis. Via MiXCR, TCRdb re-called the 5' RACE reads, giving one row per CDR3 protein. The data hold under 200,000 distinct CDR3 sequences, with roughly 10% observed a single time. The specimen was blood, either unsorted or a sorted T cell fraction (not recorded which). These receptor sequences come from a female donor with ankylosing spondylitis or in good health (not recorded which).

This rearrangement joins TRBV15 to TRBJ2-7; D might be TRBD1 (6 bases). V gave up 5 bases and J gave up 0 bases, with 11 bases separating them. The CDR3 runs 14 residues. Per germline, CDR1 LNHNV and CDR2 YYDKDF (reference sequence). The CDR3 loop is CATSRRTVSYEQYF. CDR3 DNA: TGTGCCACCAGCCGGAGGACAGTCTCCTACGAGCAGTACTTC.

V is TRBV18 and J is TRBJ2-1; no firm D call. Trimming stripped 3 bases from V and 2 bases from J, with 2 bases between. Germline loops: CDR1 KGHSH, CDR2 LQKENI. CDR3 length: 12 residues. The CDR3 sequence is CASSPPYNEQFF. The CDR3 nucleotides are TGTGCCAGCTCACCTCCCTACAATGAGCAGTTCTTC. The full variable domain, in which reference TRBV18 and TRBJ2-1 provide the parts outside the CDR3, is NAGVMQNPRHLVRRRGQEARLRCSPMKGHSHVYWYRQLPEEGLKFMVYLQKENIIDESGMPKERFSAEFPKEGPSILRIQQVVRGDSAAYFCASSPPYNEQFFGPGTRLTVL.

The chain joins TRBV12-3 or TRBV12-4 to TRBJ2-2; 8 bases agree with TRBD2. This CDR3 comprises 16 residues. Germline trimming cut 2 bases from V and 4 bases from J; bases unmatched to any gene: 6. CDR3 loop: CASSLPGGPGTGELFF. CDR3 nucleotide sequence: TGTGCCAGCAGTTTACCGGGAGGGCCGGGCACCGGGGAGCTGTTTTTT.

This clonotype turned up a few times. V gene TRBV7-9 combines with J gene TRBJ1-1, with D maybe TRBD1 (5 bases). CDR3 size: 15 residues. Germline CDR1 and CDR2: SEHNR and FQNEAQ (reference sequence). Trimming shortened V by 1 base and J by 1 base, and 10 bases separated the two germline ends. Here the CDR3 DNA reads TGTGCCAGCAGCTTAGAGGGACGGAGGAACACTGAAGCTTTCTTT. This translates into CASSLEGRRNTEAFF.